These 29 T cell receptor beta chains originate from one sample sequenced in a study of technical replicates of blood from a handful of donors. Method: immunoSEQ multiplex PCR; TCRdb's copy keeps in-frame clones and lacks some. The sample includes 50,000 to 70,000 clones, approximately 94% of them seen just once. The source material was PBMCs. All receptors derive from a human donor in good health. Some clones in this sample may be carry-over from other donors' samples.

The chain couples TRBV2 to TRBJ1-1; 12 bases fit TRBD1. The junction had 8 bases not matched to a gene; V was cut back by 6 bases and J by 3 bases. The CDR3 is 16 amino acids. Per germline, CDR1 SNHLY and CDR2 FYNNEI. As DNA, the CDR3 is TGTGCCAGCAGGGGGGACAGGGGGCCCTCTTACACTGAAGCTTTCTTT. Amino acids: CASRGDRGPSYTEAFF.

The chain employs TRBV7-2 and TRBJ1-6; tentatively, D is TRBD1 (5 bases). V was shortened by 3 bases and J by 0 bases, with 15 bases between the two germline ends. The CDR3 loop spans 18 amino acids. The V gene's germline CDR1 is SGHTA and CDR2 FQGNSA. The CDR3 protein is CASSFSEAGGSYNSPLHF. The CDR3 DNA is TGTGCCAGCAGCTTCTCAGAAGCGGGGGGCTCCTATAATTCACCCCTCCACTTT.

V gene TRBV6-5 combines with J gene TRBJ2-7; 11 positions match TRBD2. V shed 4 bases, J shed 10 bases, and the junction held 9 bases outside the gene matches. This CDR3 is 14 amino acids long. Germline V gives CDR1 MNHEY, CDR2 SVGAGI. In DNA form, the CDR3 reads TGTGCCAGCAGTTTGACCTTAGCGGGAGGGGAACAGTACTTC. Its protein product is CASSLTLAGGEQYF.

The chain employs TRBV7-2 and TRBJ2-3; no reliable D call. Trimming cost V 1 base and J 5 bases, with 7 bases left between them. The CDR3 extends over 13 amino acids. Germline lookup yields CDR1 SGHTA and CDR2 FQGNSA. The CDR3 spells CASSLVGLDTQYF. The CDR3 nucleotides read TGTGCCAGCAGCTTAGTCGGTCTAGATACGCAGTATTTT.

CDR3 in amino acids: CASSLFLDRDSPLHF. The CDR3 DNA is TGTGCCAGCAGCTTATTCCTAGACAGGGATTCACCCCTCCACTTT. The rearrangement links TRBV7-8 to TRBJ1-6, with 7 bases that match TRBD1. Germline V CDR1 and CDR2: SGHVS, FQNEAQ. The CDR3 covers 15 residues. The V gene end was trimmed by 2 bases and the J gene end by 8 bases; junction bases not matched to a gene: 6.

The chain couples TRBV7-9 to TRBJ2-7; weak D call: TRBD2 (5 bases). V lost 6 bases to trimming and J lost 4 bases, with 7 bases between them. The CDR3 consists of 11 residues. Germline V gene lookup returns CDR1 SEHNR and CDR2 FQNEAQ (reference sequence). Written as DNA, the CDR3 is TGTGCCAGCAGGAGGGAGTACGAGCAGTACTTC. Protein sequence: CASRREYEQYF.

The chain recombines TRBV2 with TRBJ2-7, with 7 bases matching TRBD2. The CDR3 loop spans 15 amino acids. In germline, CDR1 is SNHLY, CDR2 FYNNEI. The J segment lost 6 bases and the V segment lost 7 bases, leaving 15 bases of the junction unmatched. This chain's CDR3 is CASTPQGGGGAEQYF. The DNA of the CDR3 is TGTGCCAGCACCCCACAAGGCGGGGGAGGTGCCGAGCAGTACTTC.

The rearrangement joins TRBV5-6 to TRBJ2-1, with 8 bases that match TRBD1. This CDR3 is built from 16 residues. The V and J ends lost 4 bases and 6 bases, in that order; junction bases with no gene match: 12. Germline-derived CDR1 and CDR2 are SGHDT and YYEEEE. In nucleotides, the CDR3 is TGTGCCAGCAGCCAGATAACAGGGGGGACCGCCAATGAGCAGTTCTTC. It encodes CASSQITGGTANEQFF.

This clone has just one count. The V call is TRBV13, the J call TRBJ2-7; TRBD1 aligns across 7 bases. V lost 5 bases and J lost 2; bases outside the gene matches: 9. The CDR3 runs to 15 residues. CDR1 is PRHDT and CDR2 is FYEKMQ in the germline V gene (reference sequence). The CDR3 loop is CASSPLDRWPYEQYF. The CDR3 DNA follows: TGTGCCAGCAGCCCACTGGACAGGTGGCCCTACGAGCAGTACTTC.

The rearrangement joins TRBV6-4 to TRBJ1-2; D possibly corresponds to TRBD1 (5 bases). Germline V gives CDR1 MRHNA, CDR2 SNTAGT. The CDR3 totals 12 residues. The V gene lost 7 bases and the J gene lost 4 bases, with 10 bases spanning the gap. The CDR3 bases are TGTGCCAGCACGGGGGGGAGCTATGGCTACACCTTC. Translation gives CASTGGSYGYTF.

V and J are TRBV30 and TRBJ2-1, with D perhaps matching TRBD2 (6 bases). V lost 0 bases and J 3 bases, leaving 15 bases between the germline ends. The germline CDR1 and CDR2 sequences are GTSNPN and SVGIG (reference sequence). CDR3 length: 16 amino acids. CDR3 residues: CAWSVEPGLIYNEQFF. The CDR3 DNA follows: TGTGCCTGGAGTGTAGAACCGGGACTGATCTACAATGAGCAGTTCTTC.

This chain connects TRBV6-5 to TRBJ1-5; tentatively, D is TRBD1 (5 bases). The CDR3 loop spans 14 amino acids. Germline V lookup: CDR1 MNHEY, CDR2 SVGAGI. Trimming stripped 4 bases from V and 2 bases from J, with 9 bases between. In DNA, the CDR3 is TGTGCCAGCAGTTCGGGGGATGGCAATCAGCCCCAGCATTTT. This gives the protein CASSSGDGNQPQHF.

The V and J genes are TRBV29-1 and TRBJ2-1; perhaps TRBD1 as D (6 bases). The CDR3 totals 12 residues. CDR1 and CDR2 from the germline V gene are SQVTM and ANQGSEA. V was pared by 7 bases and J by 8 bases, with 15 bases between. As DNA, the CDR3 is TGCAGCGGTAGATACAGGGCTTATGAGCAGTTCTTC. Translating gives CSGRYRAYEQFF.

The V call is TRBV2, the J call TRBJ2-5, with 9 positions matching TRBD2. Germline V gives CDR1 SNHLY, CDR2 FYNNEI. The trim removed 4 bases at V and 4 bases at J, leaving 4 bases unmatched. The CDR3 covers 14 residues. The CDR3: CASSVPSGAETQYF. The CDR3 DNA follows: TGTGCCAGCAGTGTGCCTAGCGGGGCAGAGACCCAGTACTTC.

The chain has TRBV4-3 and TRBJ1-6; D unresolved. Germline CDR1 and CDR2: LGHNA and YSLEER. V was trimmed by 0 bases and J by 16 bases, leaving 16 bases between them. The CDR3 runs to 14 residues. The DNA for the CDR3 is TGCGCCAGCAGCCAAGATTTTGTCGAACAGAAGCTCCACTTT. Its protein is CASSQDFVEQKLHF.

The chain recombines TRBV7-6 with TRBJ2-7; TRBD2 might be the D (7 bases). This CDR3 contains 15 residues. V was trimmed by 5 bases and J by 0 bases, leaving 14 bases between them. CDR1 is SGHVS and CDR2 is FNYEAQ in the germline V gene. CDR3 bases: TGTGCCAGCAGCGCTAGGGGGGGGAGCTCCTACGAGCAGTACTTC. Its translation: CASSARGGSSYEQYF.

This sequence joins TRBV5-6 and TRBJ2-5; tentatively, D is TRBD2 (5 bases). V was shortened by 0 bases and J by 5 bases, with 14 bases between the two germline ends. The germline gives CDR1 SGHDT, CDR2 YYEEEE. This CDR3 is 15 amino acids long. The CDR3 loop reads CASSLGVGRLETQYF. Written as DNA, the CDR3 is TGTGCCAGCAGCTTGGGTGTTGGGAGACTGGAGACCCAGTACTTC.

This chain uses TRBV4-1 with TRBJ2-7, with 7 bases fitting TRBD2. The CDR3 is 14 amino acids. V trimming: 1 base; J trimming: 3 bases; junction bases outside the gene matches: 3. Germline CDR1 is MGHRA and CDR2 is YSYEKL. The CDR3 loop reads CASSQVAGDYEQYF. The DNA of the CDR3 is TGCGCCAGCAGCCAAGTTGCGGGAGACTACGAGCAGTACTTC.

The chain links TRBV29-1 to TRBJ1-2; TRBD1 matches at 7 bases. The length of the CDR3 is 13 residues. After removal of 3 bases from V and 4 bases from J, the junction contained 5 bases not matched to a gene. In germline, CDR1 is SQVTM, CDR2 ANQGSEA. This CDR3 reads CSVDLGGAYGYTF. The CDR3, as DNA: TGCAGCGTTGATCTAGGGGGCGCCTATGGCTACACCTTC.

The CDR3 region has the DNA TGCGCCAGCAGCTGGGGACTAGCGGGCGCAGATACGCAGTATTTT. Residues: CASSWGLAGADTQYF. The V gene is TRBV5-1, the J gene TRBJ2-3; 12 nucleotides agree with TRBD2. V lost 3 bases to trimming and J lost 4 bases; unmatched junction nucleotides: 3. The CDR3 covers 15 residues. The germline V gene has CDR1 SGHRS and CDR2 YFSETQ.

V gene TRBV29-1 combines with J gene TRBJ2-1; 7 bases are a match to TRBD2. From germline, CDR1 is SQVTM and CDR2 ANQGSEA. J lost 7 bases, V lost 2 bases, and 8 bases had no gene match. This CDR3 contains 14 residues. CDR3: CSVESLAESNEQFF. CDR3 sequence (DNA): TGCAGCGTTGAATCTCTAGCGGAGTCAAATGAGCAGTTCTTC.

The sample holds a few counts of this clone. As DNA, the CDR3 is TGTGCCAGCAGCCATGGGCCCTCCTACGAGCAGTACTTC. Its protein is CASSHGPSYEQYF. V gene TRBV7-7 combines with J gene TRBJ2-7; D uncertain. The CDR3 spans 13 residues. Germline V lookup: CDR1 SSHAT, CDR2 FNYEAQ (reference sequence). Trimming took off 5 bases at V and 0 bases at J, with 8 bases between the two ends. Full variable domain (remainder filled in from reference TRBV7-7 and TRBJ2-7): GAGVSQSPRYKVTKRGQDVTLRCDPISSHATLYWYQQALGQGPEFLTYFNYEAQPDKSGLPSDRFSAERPEGSISTLTIQRTEQRDSAMYRCASSHGPSYEQYFGPGTRLTVT.

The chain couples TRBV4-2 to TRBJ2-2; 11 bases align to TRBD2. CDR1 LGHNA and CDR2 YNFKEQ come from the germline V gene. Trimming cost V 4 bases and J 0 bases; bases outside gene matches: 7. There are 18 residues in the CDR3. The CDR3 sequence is CASSRILAGATNTGELFF. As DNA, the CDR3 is TGTGCCAGCAGCCGGATACTAGCGGGGGCTACGAACACCGGGGAGCTGTTTTTT.

CDR3 region: CASTHRGSGELFF. The CDR3 DNA reads as TGTGCCAGCACGCACAGGGGTTCCGGGGAGCTGTTTTTT. This rearrangement joins TRBV27 to TRBJ2-2, with 7 bases matching TRBD1. CDR3 length: 13 residues. Trimming took 7 bases from V and 6 from J; bases not matched to a gene: 5. CDR1 MNHEY and CDR2 SMNVEV come from the germline V gene (reference sequence).

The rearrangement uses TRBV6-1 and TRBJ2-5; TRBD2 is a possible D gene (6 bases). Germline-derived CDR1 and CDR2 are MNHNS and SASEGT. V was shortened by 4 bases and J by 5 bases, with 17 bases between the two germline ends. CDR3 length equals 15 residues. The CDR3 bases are TGTGCCAGCAGTGCCAATCCGGGAGCTCGGGAGACCCAGTACTTC. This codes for CASSANPGARETQYF.

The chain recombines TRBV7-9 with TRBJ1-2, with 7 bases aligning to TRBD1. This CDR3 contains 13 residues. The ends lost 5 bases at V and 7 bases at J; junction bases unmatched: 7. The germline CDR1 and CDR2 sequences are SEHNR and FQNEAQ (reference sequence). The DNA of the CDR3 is TGTGCCAGCAGCCGCGACAGGGTGAGTGGCTACACCTTC. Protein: CASSRDRVSGYTF.

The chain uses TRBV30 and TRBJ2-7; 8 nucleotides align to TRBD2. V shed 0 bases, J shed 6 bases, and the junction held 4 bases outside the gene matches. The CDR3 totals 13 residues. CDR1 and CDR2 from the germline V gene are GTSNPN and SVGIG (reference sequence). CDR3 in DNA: TGTGCCTGGAGTGTGTTAGCGGGAACCGAGCAGTACTTC. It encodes CAWSVLAGTEQYF.

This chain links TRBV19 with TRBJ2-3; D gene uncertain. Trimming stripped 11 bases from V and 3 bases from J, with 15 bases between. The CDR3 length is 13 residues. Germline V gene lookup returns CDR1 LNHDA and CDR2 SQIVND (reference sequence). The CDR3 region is CASSRARTDTQYF. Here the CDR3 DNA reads TGTGCCTCTTCCAGAGCGCGAACAGATACGCAGTATTTT. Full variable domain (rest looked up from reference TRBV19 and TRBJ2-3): DGGITQSPKYLFRKEGQNVTLSCEQNLNHDAMYWYRQDPGQGLRLIYYSQIVNDFQKGDIAEGYSVSREKKESFPLTVTSAQKNPTAFYLCASSRARTDTQYFGPGTRLTVL.

The CDR3 loop reads CASSLDPGTGGSRYGYTF. CDR3 sequence (DNA): TGTGCCAGCAGCCTGGATCCCGGGACAGGGGGCAGTCGCTATGGCTACACCTTC. The chain has TRBV7-3 and TRBJ1-2, with 12 positions matching TRBD1. Germline V gene data show CDR1 as SGHTA and CDR2 as FQGTGA. The CDR3 is made up of 18 amino acids. The V and J ends lost 5 bases and 4 bases, in that order; junction bases with no gene match: 14.